This TCR beta chain was retrieved from a study of human T cells and chemical hapten exposure. Whole-study context: Donors were sensitized with 2% DPC on the upper inner arm. Small discrepancies in pooled library volume mainly accounted for the varying TCR yields per sample.

As for time point: patch test 1, 2 weeks after DPC sensitization. Noted treatment: therapeutic diphenylcyclopropenone sensitization with weekly scalp DPC. Unique molecular identifiers were attached to individual cDNA molecules within the library. MiXCR, applied by TCRdb to the RACE reads, yields one record per CDR3 protein. The repertoire holds around 120,000 distinct CDR3 sequences, with roughly 13% as singletons. CDR1 is SGHRS, CDR2 YFSETQ, per germline. The CDR3 is 12 residues long. V was shortened by 0 bases and J by 6 bases, with 3 bases between the two germline ends. This clonotype was recorded a few times.

Sequencing used whole blood, obtained in connection with sensitization to the hapten diphenylcyclopropenone (DPC). The genes are TRBV5-1 and TRBJ2-2; no clear D. The receptor's source is a young man with alopecia areata. Some clones in this sample may be carry-over from other donors' samples. CDR3 sequence reads: CASSLVSGELFF. The CDR3 DNA reads as TGCGCCAGCAGCTTGGTATCCGGGGAGCTGTTTTTT.